These 14 T cell receptor beta chains came from one sample sequenced in a study of cytomegalovirus exposure and HLA in healthy donors. With 60 Vbeta and 13 Jbeta primers, the PCR was carried out. Using immunoSEQ multiplex PCR, the repertoire was profiled, and TCRdb retains in-frame clones only, with some absent. The sample has some 170,000 clones; over 60% are singletons. The sequenced sample was PBMCs. All receptors come from a man aged 35 to 55 in good health and CMV-seropositive.

This clone appeared a few times. The rearrangement uses TRBV9 and TRBJ2-2; maybe TRBD1 (6 bases). This CDR3 contains 15 residues. Trimming shortened V by 3 bases and J by 7 bases, and 16 bases separated the two germline ends. CDR1 is SGDLS, CDR2 YYNGEE, per germline. The CDR3 here is CASSALAGGSGELFF. Here the CDR3 DNA reads TGTGCCAGCAGCGCACTGGCTGGGGGCAGCGGGGAGCTGTTTTTT.

The CDR3 coding sequence is TGTGCCAGCAGCTACCTCCCGCTACGCGAGCAGTTCTTC. Protein sequence: CASSYLPLREQFF. This sequence joins TRBV7-3 and TRBJ2-1; the D is unclear. Trimming shortened V by 4 bases and J by 10 bases, and 14 bases separated the two germline ends. The CDR3 loop spans 13 amino acids. Germline V CDR1 and CDR2: SGHTA, FQGTGA.

The gene calls are TRBV6-1 and TRBJ1-1, with TRBD1 matching 8 bases. J was trimmed by 7 bases and V by 3 bases; bases with no gene match: 4. This CDR3 is built from 13 residues. Germline CDR1 MNHNS, CDR2 SASEGT. As DNA, the CDR3 is TGTGCCAGCAGTGATTCACAGGGGGGTGAAGCTTTCTTT. Translation: CASSDSQGGEAFF.

This clone has only one observation. This sequence joins TRBV11-3 and TRBJ1-6, with 10 bases identical to TRBD1. The CDR3 is made up of 15 amino acids. Per germline, CDR1 SGHNT and CDR2 YENEEA. The V segment lost 5 bases and the J segment 7 bases; nucleotides outside the gene matches: 5. The CDR3 DNA is TGTGCCAGCAGCACGCCGGGACAGGGGAATTCACCCCTCCACTTT. The encoded protein is CASSTPGQGNSPLHF.

The rearrangement links TRBV27 to TRBJ2-7; TRBD2 matches 11 bases. CDR3 size: 16 residues. The germline V gene encodes CDR1 MNHEY and CDR2 SMNVEV (reference sequence). Trimming removed 5 bases from V and 2 bases from J; junction bases left unmatched: 8. CDR3 sequence (DNA): TGTGCCAGCAGTATTAGGGAGACTAGCGGGACCTACGAGCAGTACTTC. It specifies CASSIRETSGTYEQYF.

The genes are TRBV5-1 and TRBJ2-2, with D perhaps TRBD2 (5 bases). The length of the CDR3 is 16 residues. Trimming shortened V by 4 bases and J by 5 bases, and 18 bases separated the two germline ends. The germline V gene encodes CDR1 SGHRS and CDR2 YFSETQ. CDR3 coding DNA: TGCGCCAGCAGCGTCGGACTCACGAAGGAGACCGGGGAGCTGTTTTTT. Its translation: CASSVGLTKETGELFF.

The chain recombines TRBV5-1 with TRBJ2-7; TRBD2 aligns across 7 bases. The CDR3 spans 14 residues. V shed 7 bases and J 5 bases; nucleotides not matched to a gene: 12. Germline V CDR1 and CDR2: SGHRS, YFSETQ. The CDR3 sequence: CASGAGSSHHEQYF. CDR3 in DNA: TGCGCCAGCGGAGCGGGATCATCCCACCACGAGCAGTACTTC.

This sequence joins TRBV5-6 and TRBJ1-4, with no clear D. V dropped 2 bases and J dropped 8 bases, with 4 bases sitting between them. The CDR3 contains 11 residues. The germline gives CDR1 SGHDT, CDR2 YYEEEE. CDR3 coding DNA: TGTGCCAGCAGCTTCGTAGAAAAACTGTTTTTT. It codes for CASSFVEKLFF.

The chain couples TRBV4-1 to TRBJ2-7; 7 bases map to TRBD2. The length of the CDR3 is 16 residues. V lost 0 bases to trimming and J lost 0 bases; unmatched junction nucleotides: 5. Germline CDR1 MGHRA, CDR2 YSYEKL. The CDR3 nucleotides read TGCGCCAGCAGCCAAGATATAAGCGGGACCTCCTACGAGCAGTACTTC. This translates into CASSQDISGTSYEQYF.

The chain carries TRBV6-5 and TRBJ1-3; D gene unclear. V lost 7 bases and J lost 6, with 13 bases in between. CDR3 length: 13 residues. Germline CDR1 is MNHEY and CDR2 is SVGAGI. The CDR3 spells CASTPSRSNTIYF. CDR3 nucleotide sequence: TGTGCCAGCACTCCTTCGAGGTCAAACACCATATATTTT.

This chain joins TRBV7-2 and TRBJ1-5, with D hard to call. V was pared by 4 bases and J by 4 bases, with 5 bases between. The CDR3 covers 12 residues. Germline V CDR1 and CDR2: SGHTA, FQGNSA. The CDR3 here is CASSSQNQPQHF. The DNA of the CDR3 is TGTGCCAGCAGCTCCCAAAATCAGCCCCAGCATTTT.

The sample holds one count of this clone. The rearrangement joins TRBV10-3 to TRBJ2-5, with D perhaps matching TRBD2 (5 bases). Germline V CDR1 and CDR2: ENHRY, SYGVKD. V was pared by 8 bases and J by 5 bases, with 18 bases between. The CDR3 consists of 14 residues. In DNA form, the CDR3 reads TGTGCCATCGGGGAGAGCGGCACCCCTGAGACCCAGTACTTC. This codes for CAIGESGTPETQYF.

The chain joins TRBV5-1 to TRBJ2-1; TRBD1 is a possible D gene (6 bases). The CDR3 spans 15 residues. V was cut by 4 bases and J by 4 bases, with 15 bases left in between. CDR1 and CDR2 (germline): SGHRS, YFSETQ. CDR3 in amino acids: CASSDRGQLYNEQFF. The DNA for the CDR3 is TGCGCCAGCAGCGACAGAGGACAGCTTTACAATGAGCAGTTCTTC.

This clone was detected once. V is TRBV2 and J is TRBJ1-4; 11 bases align to TRBD1. Germline CDR1 SNHLY, CDR2 FYNNEI. V gave up 9 bases and J gave up 8 bases; unmatched junction bases: 8. The CDR3 has 14 residues. The CDR3 coding sequence is TGTGCCAGTAGATGGACAGGGGGCTCGGAAAAACTGTTTTTT. Residues: CASRWTGGSEKLFF.